This T cell receptor (beta chain) was observed in a study of T cells in localized non-small cell lung cancer. Points from the study as a whole: There were a median roughly 54 of the top 100 tumor clones appearing in adjacent lung. Tumor samples were not multi-region, leaving intratumor heterogeneity unexcluded. Longer survival (overall) was linked to higher T cell density in blood. Uninvolved adjacent lung had higher T cell clonality than tumor and all other tissues.

Assay used: immunoSEQ multiplex PCR; TCRdb lists only in-frame clones, some missing. The sample carries under 12,000 clones, 85% to 95% recorded once. The CDR3 sequence is 16 residues long. V was clipped by 4 bases and J by 11 bases, with 21 bases between them. The germline CDR1 and CDR2 sequences are MDHEN and SYDVKM. As regards this clone: Antigen specificity is unknown.

The receptor was isolated from a male donor older than 55 with stage III lung adenocarcinoma. This rearrangement joins TRBV28 to TRBJ1-6; D is undetermined. Sequenced material: peripheral blood, taken before any cancer treatment. CDR3 in amino acids: CASSSPGGSGDPPLHF. CDR3 DNA sequence: TGTGCCAGCAGTTCACCCGGAGGGAGTGGAGATCCACCCCTCCACTTT.